The present TCR beta chain was sequenced within a study of spatial heterogeneity in lung cancer (dated by TCRdb to about 2019). About the investigation overall: The donors were 70 or so patients from the lung TRACERx cohort who had early-stage, untreated non-small cell lung cancer. Follow-up PBMC samples were sequenced whenever the samples were available, and the median time to follow-up was 2 to 3 years after resection. Beta-chain transcripts were consistently detected in greater numbers than alpha-chain transcripts, which likely reflected higher beta-chain transcript abundance. In the raw uncorrected reads, each unique combination of TCR and UMI appeared on average more than ten times. The study quantitatively compared TCR alpha and beta repertoires across multiple tumor regions, matched nontumor lung and blood in non-small cell lung cancer. The study linked features of the TCR repertoire to counts of nonsynonymous mutations, which were determined by whole-exome sequencing of tumor tissue. At surgery, both alpha and beta chains were TCR-sequenced in roughly 230 tumor regions, fewer than 65 matched nontumor lung samples and some 60 PBMC samples. Overall results and qualifications from the work: Comparisons of baseline and follow-up blood repertoires included only 15 or so patients. Confirming at a functional level the hypothesis that regional TCRs recognize regional mutations was considered to require additional single-cell paired TCR alpha and beta sequencing. Ubiquitous expanded tumor TCRs were found in blood more often at tumor resection than at routine follow-up.

Trimming takes 0 bases off V and 7 bases off J; junction bases not matched to a gene: 3. From cysteine to phenylalanine, the CDR3 is 16 amino acids long. Only CDR3 DNA remains: 48 bases, in frame from the first base. CDR1 and CDR2 were assigned from the germline V gene as MNHEY and SVGAGI. This clonotype was counted a few times. Its specific antigen is unknown. The record has no base qualities; no much larger clone is one base away. The library came from 5' RACE. Instrument on record: NextSeq 500. To allow correction of PCR and sequencing errors, the TCR library protocol tagged every TCR cDNA molecule with a unique molecular identifier. Under the source paper's analysis protocol: TCR identification, UMI-based error correction and CDR3 extraction were performed with Decombinator tools. TCRs above a frequency of 2 per 1,000, corresponding to the top 1% of the tumor frequency distribution, were defined as expanded. Rényi diversity was computed with the R vegan package after subsampling each repertoire 100 times to 5,000 TCRs. CDR3 similarity networks were constructed using string-kernel similarity of amino acid triplets, with links drawn between CDR3s whose pairwise similarity was above 0.82. The raw public reads went through TCRdb reprocessing: fastp at Q25, MiXCR clone calling, in-frame beta chains kept. Duplicate CDR3 protein sequences are folded into a single record with the most common DNA and genes. The V and J calls and clone size come from TCRdb's table, not from the authors' own analysis. The sample table contains about 94,000 distinct CDR3 sequences; only one count was recorded for approximately 20% of them. The top ten clonotypes cover 21% of the sample.

The time point tag for this specimen amounts to: blood at routine non-recurrence follow-up after resection. Without any cell sorting, TCR sequencing was performed on whole RNA extracted either from tumor and nontumor lung tissue or from cryopreserved PBMC samples. A patient was chosen for TCR sequencing only when enough RNA was available from at least two tumor regions. The origin of this receptor is a male donor with early-stage non-small cell lung cancer. This chain joins TRBV6-5 to TRBJ1-6; TRBD1 agrees with 10 junctional bases. The sequenced sample was PBMCs, obtained at follow-up. The nucleotide sequence is TGTGCCAGCAGTTACTCACGGGACAGGGGCAATTCACCCCTCCACTTT. Its translation is CASSYSRDRGNSPLHF.